The rows below give T cell receptor beta chains drawn from one sample of a study of blood T cell repertoires in COVID-19. Clones were read by immunoSEQ multiplex PCR, and TCRdb kept only the in-frame ones, dropping some. The sample carries over 300,000 clones, more than 75% recorded once. Input material: PBMCs or T cells enriched from blood (not recorded which). Receptors originate from a young woman who had recovered from COVID-19. CDR3s include the opening cysteine and the closing phenylalanine or tryptophan. A D gene is named only where the DNA matches it firmly. Only part of the rows carry a size: once, few, many, or a class if the clone is expanded.

D | J | V | size | DNA | CDR3
- | TRBJ2-5 | TRBV9 | - | TGTGCCAGCAGCGCCATCCAGGGGGAGACCCAGTACTTC | CASSAIQGETQYF
- | TRBJ1-3 | TRBV6-2/TRBV6-3 | - | TGTGCCAGCAGTTACGGGGCGGCCTCTGGAAACACCATATATTTT | CASSYGAASGNTIYF
- | TRBJ1-2 | TRBV21-1 | - | TGTGCCAGCAGCAAAGTTGGGACAGACTATGGCTACACCTTC | CASSKVGTDYGYTF
TRBD1 | TRBJ1-2 | TRBV7-9 | - | TGTGCCAGCAGCTTTCAACAGGGGTACTATGGCTACACCTTC | CASSFQQGYYGYTF
TRBD1 | TRBJ1-1 | TRBV5-5 | - | TGTGCCAGCAGCTTGGATTTCACAGGGGCTACGGGCACTGAAGCTTTCTTT | CASSLDFTGATGTEAFF
- | TRBJ2-7 | TRBV6-2/TRBV6-3 | - | TGTGCCAGCAGCCATGGGGCACAGCAGTACTTC | CASSHGAQQYF
- | TRBJ2-1 | TRBV5-6 | - | TGTGCCAGCAGCTGGAGGAACAAGGACAATGAGCAGTTCTTC | CASSWRNKDNEQFF
TRBD1 | TRBJ1-2 | TRBV27 | - | TGTGCCAGCAGTTTAGAATACCCGGGACAGGGGGCGATACAACTTTATGGCTACACCTTC | CASSLEYPGQGAIQLYGYTF
- | TRBJ2-7 | TRBV13 | - | TGTGCCAGCAGCTTAGGGGTCCTAGGGGACTTCCCCTACGAGCAGTACTTC | CASSLGVLGDFPYEQYF
- | TRBJ1-2 | TRBV21-1 | few | TGTGCCAGCAGCAAAGAGCCGATTTCTAACTATGGCTACACCTTC | CASSKEPISNYGYTF
- | TRBJ1-2 | TRBV2 | - | TGTGCCAGCAGTCTAAGTGGCTACACCTTC | CASSLSGYTF
TRBD2 | TRBJ2-1 | TRBV4-1 | - | TGCGCCAGCTCAACGCGGGAGTTTCATGAGCAGTTCTTC | CASSTREFHEQFF
- | TRBJ2-2 | TRBV19 | - | TGTGCCAGTAGTACCTACCTAACCGGGGAGCTGTTTTTT | CASSTYLTGELFF
- | TRBJ2-5 | TRBV5-4 | - | TGTGCCAGCACCCTTGGTCTCACCAGACAAGAGACCCAGTACTTC | CASTLGLTRQETQYF
- | TRBJ1-4 | TRBV15 | once | TGTGCCACCAGCAGAGAATCGATGAAAGGGGGTCTTACAACTAATGAAAAACTGTTTTTT | CATSRESMKGGLTTNEKLFF
TRBD1 | TRBJ1-5 | TRBV7-9 | - | TGTGCCAGCAGCTTTGGACAGGGCCCTGCGATGGGATATCAGCCCCAGCATTTT | CASSFGQGPAMGYQPQHF
- | TRBJ2-5 | TRBV6-6 | - | TGTGCCAGCAGGAGACAGGTCCAATCTCCCCAGTACTTC | CASRRQVQSPQYF
TRBD1 | TRBJ2-1 | TRBV19 | - | TGTGCCAGTAGTCGGGACAGTGGTTTTTACAATGAGCAGTTCTTC | CASSRDSGFYNEQFF
TRBD1 | TRBJ2-5 | TRBV7-3 | once | TGTGCCAGCAGCTTAAGTGCCAGGGGGCCTCGAGAGACCCAGTACTTC | CASSLSARGPRETQYF
TRBD1 | TRBJ2-7 | TRBV5-5 | - | TGTGCCAGCAGCTTGGACAGGGGCTACGAGCAGTACTTC | CASSLDRGYEQYF
- | TRBJ1-3 | TRBV30 | once | TGTGCCTGGAGCCACCCACCGGAGTGGAGGGCAAACACCATATATTTT | CAWSHPPEWRANTIYF
TRBD1 | TRBJ2-7 | TRBV9 | - | TGTGCCAGCAGCGTAGATCTGGGACAGAGAGAGCAGTACTTC | CASSVDLGQREQYF
TRBD1 | TRBJ2-2 | TRBV6-5 | - | TGTGCCAGCACCCGGACAGGGATGGACACCGGGGAGCTGTTTTTT | CASTRTGMDTGELFF
- | TRBJ1-5 | TRBV7-2 | - | TGTGCCAGCAGTTCAAACCCCTGGACAGTTGGCAATCAGCCCCAGCATTTT | CASSSNPWTVGNQPQHF
- | TRBJ2-5 | TRBV7-3 | once | TGTGCCAGCAGCCTCTCTCACGGTCTCGGGAGTGTGACCCAGTACTTC | CASSLSHGLGSVTQYF
- | TRBJ1-2 | TRBV6-2/TRBV6-3 | - | TGTGCCAGCAGTCTCAGCGGCTATGGCTACACCTTC | CASSLSGYGYTF
TRBD1 | TRBJ1-1 | TRBV5-1 | - | TGCGCCAGCAGGGAATGGACAGGGGGCGATGCTGAAGCTTTCTTT | CASREWTGGDAEAFF
- | TRBJ1-2 | TRBV19 | - | TGTGCCAGTAGGTCAGGGATTGACTATGGCTACACCTTC | CASRSGIDYGYTF
- | TRBJ2-7 | TRBV30 | - | TGTGCCTTGAGGACAGTTCCGTTAGAGGAGCAGTACTTC | CALRTVPLEEQYF
TRBD1 | TRBJ2-6 | TRBV6-1 | many | TGTGCCAGCAGTGTACAGGGGGTATATGGGGCCAACGTCCTGACTTTC | CASSVQGVYGANVLTF
- | TRBJ1-2 | TRBV11-2 | - | TGTGCCAGCAGCTTATCAGGGATCACTAACTATGGCTACACCTTC | CASSLSGITNYGYTF
- | TRBJ2-7 | TRBV18 | - | TGTGCCAGCTCACCGGAAGACAGACAAGACGAGCAGTACTTC | CASSPEDRQDEQYF
- | TRBJ2-5 | TRBV23-1 | - | TGCGCCAGCAGTCATGACCCCCCGACAGGACCCACAGGAGAGACCCAGTACTTC | CASSHDPPTGPTGETQYF
- | TRBJ1-5 | TRBV7-2 | once | TGTGCCAGCAGCTATTACGGGATATTCAAGCAGCCCCAGCATTTT | CASSYYGIFKQPQHF
- | TRBJ1-2 | TRBV5-4 | - | TGTGCCAGCAGGAACGCCAGGGTTGCCGGCTACACCTTC | CASRNARVAGYTF
- | TRBJ1-6 | TRBV30 | - | TGTGCCTCCTTCGGTCCGAGATCACCCCTCCACTTT | CASFGPRSPLHF
- | TRBJ2-1 | TRBV14 | - | TGTGCCAGCAGCCAATCTTCCGGGAGAGGCAATGAGCAGTTCTTC | CASSQSSGRGNEQFF
- | TRBJ2-6 | TRBV28 | - | TGTGCCAGCAGTTTATGGGAGAGCTCTGGGGCCAACGTCCTGACTTTC | CASSLWESSGANVLTF
TRBD1 | TRBJ2-3 | TRBV5-1 | - | TGCGCCAGCAGCACCCGACAGGGGGCGCAGACAGATACGCAGTATTTT | CASSTRQGAQTDTQYF
TRBD1 | TRBJ2-5 | TRBV6-4 | - | TGTGCCGCAGAAATGTACAGGGGGCAAGGAGAGACCCAGTACTTC | CAAEMYRGQGETQYF
TRBD1 | TRBJ2-2 | TRBV28 | - | TGTGCCAGCATAACCGGGACAGCGAACACCGGGGAGCTGTTTTTT | CASITGTANTGELFF
- | TRBJ1-1 | TRBV7-9 | - | TGTGCCAGCACCCCTTGGAGGGATCGGAACACTGAAGCTTTCTTT | CASTPWRDRNTEAFF
TRBD2 | TRBJ2-1 | TRBV19 | few | TGTGCCAGTAGTATCGGGACTAACCCCACTAATGAGCAGTTCTTC | CASSIGTNPTNEQFF
TRBD2 | TRBJ2-2 | TRBV11-1 | - | TGTGCCAGCAGCTTGAGCGGGGCCGGGGAGCTGTTTTTT | CASSLSGAGELFF